These 4 T cell receptor beta chains share one sample of origin, sequenced in a study of blood T cell repertoires in COVID-19. Sequencing was performed with immunoSEQ multiplex PCR; in TCRdb, only in-frame clones are kept and a portion is missing. The sample shows just over 90,000 clones, roughly nine tenths of them seen only once. The material sequenced was peripheral blood. The receptors were gathered from a human donor with active COVID-19. The donor label of this sample is uncertain.

The chain has TRBV4-3 and TRBJ1-1; D gene ambiguous. The CDR3 sequence is 14 residues long. The germline V gene encodes CDR1 LGHNA and CDR2 YSLEER. The V gene lost 3 bases and the J gene lost 4 bases, with 12 bases spanning the gap. The CDR3 loop is CASSQAVSGTEAFF. CDR3 sequence (DNA): TGCGCCAGCAGCCAGGCAGTGTCGGGCACTGAAGCTTTCTTT.

As regards this clone: Other DNA sequences from this sample encode an identical CDR3 as well. The chain joins TRBV27 to TRBJ2-5; D might be TRBD2 (6 bases). V lost 3 bases and J 2 bases, leaving 7 bases between the germline ends. The CDR3 covers 13 residues. CDR1 and CDR2 from the germline V gene are MNHEY and SMNVEV (reference sequence). CDR3 nucleotide sequence: TGTGCCAGCAGTTTGCGGGGTCAAGAGACCCAGTACTTC. Its protein is CASSLRGQETQYF.

This chain connects TRBV2 to TRBJ2-7; D possibly corresponds to TRBD2 (6 bases). CDR1 and CDR2 (germline): SNHLY, FYNNEI. The CDR3 is 12 amino acids. Between the trimmed V and J ends, which lost 3 bases and 3 bases, there was a span of 6 bases. CDR3 region: CASSDGGYEQYF. The DNA for the CDR3 is TGTGCCAGCAGTGACGGGGGCTACGAGCAGTACTTC.

The chain links TRBV3-1 (or the pseudogene TRBV3-2) to TRBJ1-1; 9 nucleotides agree with TRBD1. The CDR3 length is 18 residues. The J segment lost 2 bases and the V segment lost 1 base, leaving 11 bases of the junction unmatched. Germline CDR1 and CDR2: LGHDT and YNNKEL (reference sequence). The CDR3 region is CASSQGTGAQTINTEAFF. In nucleotides, the CDR3 is TGTGCCAGCAGCCAAGGGACAGGGGCCCAGACAATTAACACTGAAGCTTTCTTT.